One sample yielded the 21 T cell receptor beta chains listed below, sequenced in a study of identical twins. In TCRdb, the 5' RACE reads were re-called with MiXCR into one record per CDR3 protein. Of 150,000 or so distinct CDR3 sequences detected, roughly 3.2% appear once; the ten largest clones hold 8.1%. The material sequenced was memory T cells sorted from blood. These receptors all stem from a man between 18 and 29 years old in good health.

This clonotype showed up many times. This chain links TRBV2 with TRBJ2-2; D is perhaps TRBD1 or TRBD2 (5 bases each). The CDR3 contains 15 residues. Deletions cut 6 bases from V and 1 base from J, with 12 bases between. From germline, CDR1 is SNHLY and CDR2 FYNNEI. The CDR3 DNA reads as TGTGCCAGCAGGGGGGACCGGATGAACACCGGGGAGCTGTTTTTT. Protein: CASRGDRMNTGELFF.

This clonotype was counted ten times or more. The V and J genes are TRBV4-2 and TRBJ2-1; 13 bases agree with TRBD2. The CDR3 has 14 residues. Germline CDR1 reads LGHNA; CDR2 reads YNFKEQ. V shed 8 bases, J shed 4 bases, and the junction held 2 bases outside the gene matches. The CDR3 loop reads CASQGLAGYNEQFF. CDR3 bases: TGTGCCAGCCAGGGACTAGCGGGATACAATGAGCAGTTCTTC.

In this sample, this clonotype turned up many times. This chain links TRBV7-2 with TRBJ2-5, with TRBD2 matching 7 bases. The CDR3 sequence is 14 residues long. Unmatched junction bases numbered 7, after V lost 3 bases and J lost 6 bases. Germline V CDR1 and CDR2: SGHTA, FQGNSA. The CDR3 protein is CASSLTFSGKTQYF. DNA for the CDR3: TGTGCCAGCAGCTTGACATTCAGCGGGAAGACCCAGTACTTC.

In this sample, this clonotype turned up many times. The V gene is TRBV20-1, the J gene TRBJ2-1, with TRBD2 identical over 15 bases. The length of the CDR3 is 19 residues. CDR1 is DFQATT, CDR2 SNEGSKA, per germline (reference sequence). J was trimmed by 0 bases and V by 2 bases; bases with no gene match: 8. The CDR3 nucleotides read TGCAGTGCTAGACCTGCCGGGACTAGCGGGAGGATCTCCTACAATGAGCAGTTCTTC. Its translation: CSARPAGTSGRISYNEQFF.

This clonotype was seen ten or more times. The genes are TRBV10-2 and TRBJ2-7; D gene ambiguous. V dropped 3 bases and J dropped 2 bases, with 11 bases sitting between them. Germline CDR1 and CDR2: WSHSY and SAAADI. The CDR3 extends over 14 amino acids. CDR3 sequence: CASSENEFPYEQYF. The CDR3 DNA reads TGCGCCAGCAGTGAAAATGAATTTCCCTACGAGCAGTACTTC.

This clonotype was observed a few times. The genes are TRBV5-1 and TRBJ2-5; D is unclear. V dropped 7 bases and J dropped 2 bases, with 9 bases sitting between them. This CDR3 comprises 12 residues. CDR1 is SGHRS, CDR2 YFSETQ, per germline. CDR3 sequence (DNA): TGCGCCAGCCGACGGAATCAAGAGACCCAGTACTTC. Translating it yields CASRRNQETQYF.

This clonotype was seen ten or more times. The chain combines TRBV12-3 or TRBV12-4 with TRBJ2-1, with a weak D call TRBD1 (6 bases). CDR3 length: 16 amino acids. V was shortened by 2 bases and J by 4 bases, with 15 bases between the two germline ends. CDR3 DNA: TGTGCCAGCAGTTTACCCGCCTGGCAGGGGTACAATGAGCAGTTCTTC. Translation: CASSLPAWQGYNEQFF.

This clonotype was picked up many times. This rearrangement joins TRBV7-9 to TRBJ2-7; TRBD2 agrees at 12 bases. In germline, CDR1 is SEHNR, CDR2 FQNEAQ (reference sequence). V gave up 4 bases and J gave up 6 bases; unmatched junction bases: 4. There are 14 residues in the CDR3. The CDR3 protein is CASSSGLAGTEQYF. CDR3 DNA sequence: TGTGCCAGCAGCTCCGGACTAGCGGGGACCGAGCAGTACTTC.

Many counts were recorded for this clonotype. The chain recombines TRBV5-6 with TRBJ1-1, with D possibly matching TRBD1 (5 bases). The CDR3 extends over 15 amino acids. Trimming took off 1 base at V and 0 bases at J, with 10 bases between the two ends. Germline loops: CDR1 SGHDT, CDR2 YYEEEE. The CDR3 sequence is CASSLRQNLNTEAFF. The DNA of the CDR3 is TGTGCCAGCAGCTTGCGACAGAACCTGAACACTGAAGCTTTCTTT.

This clonotype was recorded many times. The chain uses TRBV29-1 and TRBJ1-1; D may be TRBD1 (6 bases). CDR1 SQVTM and CDR2 ANQGSEA come from the germline V gene. Trimming shortened V by 7 bases and J by 0 bases, and 12 bases separated the two germline ends. The CDR3 is 13 amino acids. DNA for the CDR3: TGCAGCGCTTCGGGACAAATGAACACTGAAGCTTTCTTT. Translated, it gives CSASGQMNTEAFF.

In this sample, this clonotype turned up many times. Mismatch with germline at one junction end may stem from a read error. The chain carries TRBV2 and TRBJ2-1; 11 nucleotides match TRBD2. Germline V gene data show CDR1 as SNHLY and CDR2 as FYNNEI. There are 14 residues in the CDR3. CDR3 sequence: CASTELAGDDEQFF. In DNA, the CDR3 is TGTGCCAGCACTGAACTAGCGGGAGACGATGAGCAGTTCTTC.

This clonotype has a count of ten or more. The chain uses TRBV27 and TRBJ2-6; D unclear. The V and J ends lost 7 bases and 0 bases respectively, with 13 bases between them. The CDR3 has 16 residues. Germline CDR1 and CDR2: MNHEY and SMNVEV (reference sequence). CDR3 nucleotide sequence: TGTGCCAGCACACCATCACCTCTCTCTGGGGCCAACGTCCTGACTTTC. Translated, it gives CASTPSPLSGANVLTF.

This clonotype was picked up many times. The J gene is TRBJ2-2, the V gene TRBV5-1; D gene unclear. This CDR3 has 15 residues. The germline V and J ends were trimmed by 6 bases and 5 bases, with 17 bases remaining between them. CDR1 is SGHRS and CDR2 is YFSETQ in the germline V gene. The CDR3 DNA reads as TGCGCCAGCACAGTGGCTGGGCAGAAAACCGGGGAGCTGTTTTTT. Translating it yields CASTVAGQKTGELFF.

In this sample, this clonotype turned up a few times. The J gene is TRBJ1-1, the V gene TRBV12-3 or TRBV12-4; D not certain. There are 12 residues in the CDR3. Between the trimmed V and J ends, which lost 8 bases and 9 bases, there was a span of 16 bases. CDR3: CASSVPPRQAFF. CDR3 nucleotides: TGTGCCAGCTCAGTCCCTCCTCGGCAAGCTTTCTTT.

In the case of this clonotype: A read error is possible here, since a much larger clone lies one base away. This chain links TRBV7-2 with TRBJ2-7, with D perhaps assigned TRBD1 or TRBD2 (5 bases each). Per the germline V gene, CDR1 is SGHTA and CDR2 is FQGNSA. The CDR3 consists of 11 residues. CDR3 loop: CASRMDRDPIF. CDR3 bases: TGTGCCAGCAGAATGGACCGGGACCCCATTTTC.

In this sample, this clonotype turned up a few times. The chain recombines TRBV19 with TRBJ2-7, with D tentatively TRBD1 or TRBD2 (6 bases each). The V end lost 2 bases, the J end lost 6 bases, and 20 bases lay between the germline ends. Per germline, CDR1 LNHDA and CDR2 SQIVND (reference sequence). This CDR3 contains 16 residues. The CDR3 is CASSILKGGQPIEQYF. The CDR3 nucleotides are TGTGCCAGTAGTATACTGAAGGGGGGCCAGCCTATCGAGCAGTACTTC.

The table lists this clonotype with many counts. The genes are TRBV12-3 or TRBV12-4 and TRBJ1-3; D ambiguous. Trimming took 6 bases from V and 2 from J, leaving 17 bases between them. CDR3 length: 16 amino acids. In DNA, the CDR3 is TGTGCCAGCAGCGACCCAACTGGCGAGGCTGGAAACACCATATATTTT. Translation gives CASSDPTGEAGNTIYF.

This clonotype was observed at least ten times. The V call is TRBV6-2 or TRBV6-3, the J call TRBJ2-1, with TRBD2 matching 7 bases. Germline V gene data show CDR1 as MNHEY and CDR2 as SVGEGT. The CDR3 covers 15 residues. Trimming removed 2 bases from V and 4 bases from J; junction bases left unmatched: 5. The CDR3 reads CASSYGTGGYNEQFF. CDR3 DNA: TGTGCCAGCAGTTACGGGACGGGAGGTTACAATGAGCAGTTCTTC.

This clonotype was recorded many times. The gene calls are TRBV5-1 and TRBJ1-2, with TRBD1 matching over 10 bases. Germline V gene lookup returns CDR1 SGHRS and CDR2 YFSETQ. With V trimmed by 2 bases and J by 4 bases, 5 bases remained unmatched. This CDR3 has 15 residues. The DNA for the CDR3 is TGCGCCAGCAGCTTCGCCGGGACAGGGGCCTATGGCTACACCTTC. Amino acids: CASSFAGTGAYGYTF.

There are a few counts of this clonotype. This chain uses TRBV7-9 with TRBJ2-1, with TRBD2 matching over 9 bases. Trimming cost V 10 bases and J 4 bases; bases outside gene matches: 8. Per germline, CDR1 SEHNR and CDR2 FQNEAQ (reference sequence). The CDR3 extends over 14 amino acids. The CDR3 spells CATTGSGRYNEQFF. CDR3 coding DNA: TGTGCCACCACAGGGAGCGGGAGGTACAATGAGCAGTTCTTC.

This clonotype was detected ten times or more. V and J are TRBV5-1 and TRBJ2-1; either TRBD1 or TRBD2 may fit D (6 bases each). The CDR3 runs 15 residues. CDR1 SGHRS and CDR2 YFSETQ come from the germline V gene. V shed 2 bases and J shed 5 bases, with 14 bases lying between them. The CDR3 DNA is TGCGCCAGCAGCTTTCCGGGGGCGGGGAACAATGAGCAGTTCTTC. Translating it yields CASSFPGAGNNEQFF.